A selection of T cell receptor beta chains follows, all from one sample in a study of CD8+ T cells in alopecia areata. Method: immunoSEQ multiplex PCR; TCRdb's copy keeps in-frame clones and lacks some. Among 150,000 to 200,000 clones listed, about 63% were seen once. Sample: CD4+ T cells sorted from blood, taken at week 0. Every receptor here comes from a human donor with alopecia areata. Both conserved end residues are part of each CDR3. The D gene is left open where the match is weak. Some rows mark clone size as missing; the rest say once, few, many or name a class of expanded clone.

j_call: TRBJ2-7
d_call: TRBD2
clone_size: NA
v_call: TRBV4-1
cdr3_aa: CASSQVNPSGGSSNSYEQYF
cdr3_nt: TGCGCCAGCAGCCAAGTTAACCCTAGCGGGGGGTCATCGAACTCCTACGAGCAGTACTTC

j_call: TRBJ2-3
d_call: TRBD1
clone_size: NA
v_call: TRBV15
cdr3_aa: CATSKGQGASDTQYF
cdr3_nt: TGTGCCACCAGCAAGGGACAGGGGGCTTCAGATACGCAGTATTTT

j_call: TRBJ2-7
d_call: NA
clone_size: NA
v_call: TRBV4-1
cdr3_aa: CASSQDNLSGPHF
cdr3_nt: TGCGCCAGCAGCCAAGATAACTTAAGCGGACCGCACTTC

j_call: TRBJ2-5
d_call: NA
clone_size: NA
v_call: TRBV29-1
cdr3_aa: CSSNRDTETQYF
cdr3_nt: TGCAGCTCAAACCGGGACACAGAGACCCAGTACTTC

j_call: TRBJ1-1
d_call: NA
clone_size: NA
v_call: TRBV5-1
cdr3_aa: CASSIATKNTEAFF
cdr3_nt: TGCGCCAGCAGCATTGCCACCAAAAACACTGAAGCTTTCTTT

j_call: TRBJ1-6
d_call: NA
clone_size: few
v_call: TRBV2
cdr3_aa: CASSEGTGRGSSPLHF
cdr3_nt: TGTGCCAGCAGTGAAGGGACGGGGAGGGGAAGTTCACCCCTCCACTTT

j_call: TRBJ1-2
d_call: NA
clone_size: NA
v_call: TRBV30
cdr3_aa: CAWSVTSLRSDGYTF
cdr3_nt: TGTGCCTGGAGCGTCACCAGCTTGCGGAGTGATGGCTACACCTTC

j_call: TRBJ2-7
d_call: NA
clone_size: few
v_call: TRBV5-1
cdr3_aa: CASSYGDFSYEQYF
cdr3_nt: TGCGCCAGCAGTTACGGGGACTTTTCCTACGAGCAGTACTTC

j_call: TRBJ2-2
d_call: TRBD1
clone_size: NA
v_call: TRBV5-1
cdr3_aa: CASRLTGAANTGELFF
cdr3_nt: TGCGCCAGCAGACTTACAGGGGCTGCGAACACCGGGGAGCTGTTTTTT

j_call: TRBJ2-7
d_call: NA
clone_size: few
v_call: TRBV30
cdr3_aa: CAWSVGGTSYEQYF
cdr3_nt: TGTGCCTGGAGTGTAGGTGGGACCAGCTACGAGCAGTACTTC

j_call: TRBJ2-3
d_call: NA
clone_size: NA
v_call: TRBV9
cdr3_aa: CASSVAWETDTQYF
cdr3_nt: TGTGCCAGCAGCGTAGCCTGGGAGACAGATACGCAGTATTTT

j_call: TRBJ2-1
d_call: NA
clone_size: NA
v_call: TRBV29-1
cdr3_aa: CSTGGVLDNEQFF
cdr3_nt: TGCAGCACTGGTGGGGTGTTGGACAATGAGCAGTTCTTC

j_call: TRBJ2-4
d_call: NA
clone_size: NA
v_call: TRBV10-2
cdr3_aa: CASGSGTRDTQYF
cdr3_nt: TGCGCCAGCGGGTCGGGGACCCGGGACACCCAGTACTTC

j_call: TRBJ2-3
d_call: TRBD1
clone_size: NA
v_call: TRBV2
cdr3_aa: CASSSGQGTDTQYF
cdr3_nt: TGTGCCAGCAGTTCGGGACAGGGGACAGATACGCAGTATTTT

j_call: TRBJ2-7
d_call: TRBD1
clone_size: NA
v_call: TRBV4-3
cdr3_aa: CASRGQIPF
cdr3_nt: TGCGCCAGCAGGGGACAGATACCTTTC